This entry lists 21 T cell receptor beta chains sequenced from one sample in a study of blood T cell repertoires in COVID-19. Here immunoSEQ multiplex PCR was the method, and the copy in TCRdb shows in-frame clones only, minus some. The repertoire holds roughly 180,000 clones, 70% to 90% seen once, with around 7.6% in the top ten. The sequenced material came from peripheral blood. The receptor source for this set is a man in his forties or fifties who had recovered from COVID-19.

J is TRBJ2-3 and V is TRBV7-9, with 12 bases identical to TRBD2. With V trimmed by 2 bases and J by 5 bases, 8 bases remained unmatched. Germline V gives CDR1 SEHNR, CDR2 FQNEAQ (reference sequence). This CDR3 spans 17 amino acids. The CDR3 spells CASSLIASGGARDTQYF. CDR3 DNA sequence: TGTGCCAGCAGCTTAATTGCTAGCGGGGGGGCTCGAGATACGCAGTATTTT.

The chain joins TRBV13 to TRBJ2-7; 7 nucleotides match TRBD1. V shed 7 bases, J shed 2 bases, and the junction held 8 bases outside the gene matches. This CDR3 has 14 residues. Germline V lookup: CDR1 PRHDT, CDR2 FYEKMQ (reference sequence). The CDR3 coding sequence is TGTGCCAGCACCCATACAGGGGCGGCCTACGAGCAGTACTTC. Protein sequence: CASTHTGAAYEQYF.

This chain connects TRBV7-3 to TRBJ2-4; D is perhaps TRBD2 (5 bases). Trimming pared 5 bases from V and 9 bases from J, leaving 14 bases between. Germline V CDR1 and CDR2: SGHTA, FQGTGA. CDR3 length equals 13 residues. In DNA, the CDR3 is TGTGCCAGCAGCCCGGGCGTGGGGAGCATTCAGTACTTC. This gives the protein CASSPGVGSIQYF.

The CDR3 is CASSPYRESSYNEQFF. DNA of the CDR3: TGTGCCAGCAGCCCATACAGGGAAAGCTCCTACAATGAGCAGTTCTTC. The chain is built from TRBV3-1 (or the pseudogene TRBV3-2) and TRBJ2-1; maybe TRBD1 (6 bases). The V gene lost 4 bases and the J gene lost 0 bases, with 13 bases spanning the gap. This CDR3 spans 16 amino acids. Per the germline V gene, CDR1 is LGHDT and CDR2 is YNNKEL (reference sequence).

The V call is TRBV5-1, the J call TRBJ2-5; D remains ambiguous. Germline V lookup: CDR1 SGHRS, CDR2 YFSETQ. The CDR3 extends over 15 amino acids. Trimming cost V 0 bases and J 3 bases, with 12 bases left between them. DNA of the CDR3: TGCGCCAGCAGCTTGGATGAAGGTCGGGAAGAGACCCAGTACTTC. Protein: CASSLDEGREETQYF.

This chain joins TRBV2 and TRBJ2-7, with a possible D match to TRBD2 (5 bases). This CDR3 is 15 amino acids long. Germline loops: CDR1 SNHLY, CDR2 FYNNEI. With 1 base removed from V and 1 base from J, the gap between germline ends came to 11 bases. DNA of the CDR3: TGTGCCAGCAGTGAAGATTTTAGCGATTCCTACGAGCAGTACTTC. This encodes CASSEDFSDSYEQYF.

This clone was observed a handful of times. The chain has TRBV11-3 and TRBJ2-2; 9 bases line up with TRBD2. This CDR3 has 17 amino acids. In germline, CDR1 is SGHNT, CDR2 YENEEA. Trimming removed 1 base from V and 4 bases from J; junction bases left unmatched: 7. The CDR3 nucleotides read TGTGCCAGCAGCTTAGTAGGTGGTAGCGGGGGCACCGGGGAGCTGTTTTTT. This translates into CASSLVGGSGGTGELFF.

The V call is TRBV19, the J call TRBJ1-5; D may be TRBD1 (6 bases). This CDR3 contains 13 residues. The germline gives CDR1 LNHDA, CDR2 SQIVND (reference sequence). V was trimmed by 8 bases and J by 4 bases, leaving 12 bases between them. CDR3 bases: TGTGCCAGTGGGGCGAGGGGGAATCAGCCCCAGCATTTT. It encodes CASGARGNQPQHF.

This clone came up once. CDR3 bases: TGTGCCAGCTCACTAAGGGACAGGGAAGGCGAGACCCAGTACTTC. It encodes CASSLRDREGETQYF. This sequence joins TRBV18 and TRBJ2-5, with 9 positions matching TRBD1. Trimming removed 4 bases from V and 5 bases from J; junction bases left unmatched: 8. The CDR3 extends over 15 amino acids. Germline V gene lookup returns CDR1 KGHSH and CDR2 LQKENI.

This clone has more than one count but fewer than ten. The chain joins TRBV6-5 to TRBJ1-6; 7 positions agree with TRBD1. Germline assignment: CDR1 MNHEY and CDR2 SVGAGI. CDR3 size: 15 residues. Trimming cost V 0 bases and J 8 bases; bases outside gene matches: 4. CDR3 residues: CASSYSADRYSPLHF. The CDR3 DNA reads as TGTGCCAGCAGTTACTCGGCGGACAGGTATTCACCCCTCCACTTT.

The chain employs TRBV5-6 and TRBJ2-5, with 9 bases identical to TRBD2. There are 15 residues in the CDR3. The trim removed 0 bases at V and 5 bases at J, leaving 5 bases unmatched. CDR1 and CDR2 from the germline V gene are SGHDT and YYEEEE. As DNA, the CDR3 is TGTGCCAGCAGCTTGGCGGGACTAGCATATGAGACCCAGTACTTC. Encoded protein: CASSLAGLAYETQYF. Combining the CDR3 with reference TRBV5-6 and TRBJ2-5 gives the whole variable domain DAGVTQSPTHLIKTRGQQVTLRCSPKSGHDTVSWYQQALGQGPQFIFQYYEEEERQRGNFPDRFSGHQFPNYSSELNVNALLLGDSALYLCASSLAGLAYETQYFGPGTRLLVL.

J is TRBJ2-3 and V is TRBV19; the match to TRBD1 covers 8 bases. CDR1 and CDR2 (germline): LNHDA, SQIVND (reference sequence). The trim removed 0 bases at V and 1 base at J, leaving 0 bases unmatched. The CDR3 spans 15 residues. The CDR3 reads CASSIDRGRTDTQYF. The CDR3 bases are TGTGCCAGTAGTATAGACAGGGGGCGCACAGATACGCAGTATTTT.

This clone appeared a single time. The J gene is TRBJ2-3, the V gene TRBV6-2 or TRBV6-3; D unclear. The CDR3 is 13 residues long. Trimming shortened V by 3 bases and J by 5 bases, and 9 bases separated the two germline ends. Per the germline V gene, CDR1 is MNHEY and CDR2 is SVGEGT. The CDR3 nucleotides read TGTGCCAGCAGTTATCCGCCACTAGATACGCAGTATTTT. This codes for CASSYPPLDTQYF.

V and J are TRBV3-1 (or the pseudogene TRBV3-2) and TRBJ2-1; tentatively, D is TRBD1 or TRBD2 (5 bases each). V shed 7 bases and J shed 2 bases, with 12 bases lying between them. The CDR3 is 14 amino acids. Germline lookup yields CDR1 LGHDT and CDR2 YNNKEL (reference sequence). CDR3 coding DNA: TGTGCCAGCACCCAGGGAGCAACCTACAATGAGCAGTTCTTC. As protein: CASTQGATYNEQFF.

The V and J genes are TRBV9 and TRBJ2-7, with a tentative D call TRBD2 (6 bases). V was shortened by 4 bases and J by 4 bases, with 18 bases between the two germline ends. The CDR3 has 15 amino acids. Germline CDR1 reads SGDLS; CDR2 reads YYNGEE. CDR3 coding DNA: TGTGCCAGCAGCCCTGTGGAGGGGACTCAGTACGAGCAGTACTTC. Translated: CASSPVEGTQYEQYF.

The rearrangement links TRBV28 to TRBJ1-1; 7 bases are a match to TRBD1. The CDR3 has 14 amino acids. Germline-derived CDR1 and CDR2 are MDHEN and SYDVKM. J gave up 0 bases and V 7 bases, and 5 bases lay outside the gene matches. In nucleotides, the CDR3 is TGTGCCAGCACCAAGACAGGGTTGAACACTGAAGCTTTCTTT. Encoded protein: CASTKTGLNTEAFF.

The chain has TRBV2 and TRBJ2-7; TRBD1 aligns across 9 bases. The length of the CDR3 is 15 residues. In germline, CDR1 is SNHLY, CDR2 FYNNEI. V shed 8 bases and J 2 bases; nucleotides not matched to a gene: 10. This chain's CDR3 is CASRLDRGATYEQYF. The CDR3 DNA is TGTGCCAGCCGACTCGACAGGGGGGCGACCTACGAGCAGTACTTC.

This rearrangement joins TRBV13 to TRBJ2-6, with a tentative D call TRBD2 (6 bases). Germline CDR1 and CDR2: PRHDT and FYEKMQ (reference sequence). Trimming shortened V by 0 bases and J by 1 base, and 16 bases separated the two germline ends. CDR3 length: 19 amino acids. CDR3 in amino acids: CASSLGVRDPLSGANVLTF. CDR3 nucleotide sequence: TGTGCCAGCAGCTTAGGGGTGCGGGACCCCCTATCTGGGGCCAACGTCCTGACTTTC.

V gene TRBV30 combines with J gene TRBJ2-1, with D perhaps matching TRBD2 (5 bases). CDR3 length: 13 amino acids. Trimming pared 3 bases from V and 2 bases from J, leaving 8 bases between. CDR1 and CDR2 (germline): GTSNPN, SVGIG (reference sequence). The CDR3: CAWSSGPYNEQFF. CDR3 coding DNA: TGTGCCTGGAGCAGCGGTCCCTACAATGAGCAGTTCTTC.

The V and J genes are TRBV19 and TRBJ1-2; 9 bases line up with TRBD1. The CDR3 runs 15 residues. Per germline, CDR1 LNHDA and CDR2 SQIVND (reference sequence). The J segment lost 7 bases and the V segment lost 3 bases, leaving 9 bases of the junction unmatched. CDR3 protein: CASSIPSGTGFGYTF. The CDR3 DNA reads as TGTGCCAGTAGTATCCCGTCGGGGACAGGGTTTGGCTACACCTTC. The full variable domain, its missing parts supplied by reference TRBV19 and TRBJ1-2, is DGGITQSPKYLFRKEGQNVTLSCEQNLNHDAMYWYRQDPGQGLRLIYYSQIVNDFQKGDIAEGYSVSREKKESFPLTVTSAQKNPTAFYLCASSIPSGTGFGYTFGSGTRLTVV.

The chain joins TRBV4-1 to TRBJ1-2; D uncertain. V gave up 0 bases and J gave up 2 bases, with 13 bases separating them. The CDR3 is made up of 16 amino acids. Germline V lookup: CDR1 MGHRA, CDR2 YSYEKL. The CDR3 protein is CASSQDGRGLNYGYTF. As DNA, the CDR3 is TGCGCCAGCAGCCAAGATGGGCGGGGTTTGAACTATGGCTACACCTTC.